This T cell receptor (beta chain) was recorded in a study of T-cell reconstitution after alpha-beta-depleted transplantation in children. Whole-study results and caveats: Diversity and T-cell counts at one year after transplant derived mostly from new T cells. At day 60, the high TCRbeta diversity found in some patients originated from recipient T cells and thymic progenitors that had survived. Several hundred expanded graft clones reportedly were the source of alpha-beta T cells about two months after transplant.

V lost 0 bases to trimming and J lost 3 bases; unmatched junction nucleotides: 5. Germline V gives CDR1 SGHVS, CDR2 FQNEAQ. The CDR3 runs to 15 residues. At least ten counts were recorded for this clonotype. Its antigen is not known. The library targeted TCRbeta and was prepared with unique molecular identifiers. TCRdb recomputed calls from the PCR reads with MiXCR, one row per CDR3 protein. The sample includes 250,000 to 300,000 distinct CDR3 sequences, around 7.3% of them seen just once. J is TRBJ2-7 and V is TRBV7-8, with 7 bases aligning to TRBD1. The clonotype comes from a female patient aged 2-10 years who had a stem cell transplant for Fanconi anemia, so the T cells may come from the graft donor. Material: peripheral blood, obtained 360 days after TCRalphabeta/CD19-depleted stem cell transplant. The CDR3 reads CASSLATGMIYEQYF. The DNA for the CDR3 is TGTGCCAGCAGCTTAGCGACAGGGATGATCTACGAGCAGTACTTC. Supplemented by reference TRBV7-8 and TRBJ2-7, the full variable domain reads GAGVSQSPRYKVAKRGQDVALRCDPISGHVSLFWYQQALGQGPEFLTYFQNEAQLDKSGLPSDRFFAERPEGSVSTLKIQRTQQEDSAVYLCASSLATGMIYEQYFGPGTRLTVT.